These T cell receptor beta chains were read from a single sample in a study of CD8 T cells in ankylosing spondylitis. TCRdb ran MiXCR on the 5' RACE reads and lists one entry per CDR3 protein. The sample records 400,000 to 450,000 distinct CDR3 sequences, more than 15% being singletons. The material sequenced was blood, either unsorted or a sorted T cell fraction (not recorded which). These receptor sequences come from a male donor with ankylosing spondylitis. The CDR3 runs from the conserved cysteine through the conserved F or W. Fields, in order: clone size, V gene, J gene, D gene, CDR3 DNA, CDR3 protein. A D gene is named only where the DNA matches it firmly. Clone size is not always given. Where it is, it says once, few, many or a class for expanded clones.

>few|TRBV12-3/TRBV12-4|TRBJ1-2|NA
TGTGCCAGCAGTCGGGACTCTGATAAGACTCCTCATGGCTACACCTTC
CASSRDSDKTPHGYTF
>NA|TRBV7-2|TRBJ1-1|NA
TGTGCCAGCAGCTTACGACCGCGTTCCAACACTGAAGCTTTCTTT
CASSLRPRSNTEAFF
>NA|TRBV7-3|TRBJ2-1|NA
TGTGCCAGCAGCCTCGGGGCCGCTTCCAATGAGCAGTTCTTC
CASSLGAASNEQFF
>NA|TRBV30|TRBJ2-3|NA
TGTGCCTGGATGGCTAGCTTAGTCACAGATACGCAGTATTTT
CAWMASLVTDTQYF
>few|TRBV27|TRBJ2-7|NA
TGTGCCACCTCCAAAGCCGATTCGACCTACGAGCAGTACTTC
CATSKADSTYEQYF
>NA|TRBV7-2|TRBJ1-5|NA
TGTGCCAGCAGCCCCGGGGCTCCTGGGCAGCCCCAGCATTTT
CASSPGAPGQPQHF
>few|TRBV25-1|TRBJ2-7|NA
TGTGCCAGTGTTCGGGGGAAGGGCTACGAGCAGTACTTC
CASVRGKGYEQYF
>few|TRBV10-2|TRBJ1-1|NA
TGCGCCAGCACCGACGGACTTGAAGCTTTCTTT
CASTDGLEAFF
>few|TRBV5-8|TRBJ2-7|TRBD1
TGTGCCAACGAGAAAGACAGGGCAACCTACGAGCAGTACTTC
CANEKDRATYEQYF
>few|TRBV7-2|TRBJ1-4|NA
TGTGCCAGCAGCCCCAGGGTGGCTAATGAAAAACTGTTTTTT
CASSPRVANEKLFF
>NA|TRBV4-1|TRBJ2-7|NA
TGCGCCAGCAGCCTAGGGACGGCTCCCCTCTACGAGCAGTACTTC
CASSLGTAPLYEQYF
>NA|TRBV20-1|TRBJ1-1|NA
TGCAGTGCAATTGCCGGGCAGGGTATTAACACTGAAGCTTTCTTT
CSAIAGQGINTEAFF
>NA|TRBV4-1|TRBJ1-2|NA
TGCGCCAGCAGCCAAGATAGGGTCTATGGCTACACCTTC
CASSQDRVYGYTF
>few|TRBV20-1|TRBJ2-7|TRBD1
TGCAGTGCTAGGGACCCCGGGACAGGGCTCAACGAGCAGTACTTC
CSARDPGTGLNEQYF
>NA|TRBV3-1|TRBJ2-3|TRBD2
TGTGCCAGCAGCTACAGCGGGGTCAGCACAGATACGCAGTATTTT
CASSYSGVSTDTQYF
>NA|TRBV27|TRBJ2-7|NA
TGTGCCAGCAGTTTAAACAGGGTCGCCTACGAGCAGTACTTC
CASSLNRVAYEQYF
>many|TRBV20-1|TRBJ2-4|TRBD1
TGCAGTGCGCCTCTACAGGGGGCAGGGGGACTAGCCAAAAACATTCAGTACTTC
CSAPLQGAGGLAKNIQYF
>NA|TRBV28|TRBJ1-3|NA
TGTGCCAGCACCGTAGGCGGCAGGGGAATCTCTGGAAACACCATATATTTT
CASTVGGRGISGNTIYF
>many|TRBV12-3/TRBV12-4|TRBJ1-6|TRBD1
TGTGCCAGCAGCTCCGGGACAGAAAATTCACCCCTCCACTTT
CASSSGTENSPLHF
>NA|TRBV7-9|TRBJ2-1|TRBD2
TGTGCCAGCAGCTCACAGCGGGGGGGCTCCTACAATGAGCAGTTCTTC
CASSSQRGGSYNEQFF
>NA|TRBV7-9|TRBJ1-1|TRBD1
TGTGCCAGCAGCTTGAAGGGGGCGGTGAACACTGAAGCTTTCTTT
CASSLKGAVNTEAFF
>few|TRBV6-1|TRBJ1-2|NA
TGTGCCAGCAGTGAAGTCTCTCCGGCTAACTATGGCTACACCTTC
CASSEVSPANYGYTF
>NA|TRBV12-1|TRBJ2-7|NA
TGTGCCAGCAGCTTTGCCCTCGGCCAGGGGGCGGTCGAGCAGTACTTC
CASSFALGQGAVEQYF
>NA|TRBV5-1|TRBJ1-5|TRBD1
TGCGCCAGCAGCTTAGGGGGCGCAAAAGGTCAGCCCCAGCATTTT
CASSLGGAKGQPQHF
>few|TRBV4-1|TRBJ2-5|NA
TGCGCCAGCAGCCAAGCAGGACTCCAAGAGACCCAGTACTTC
CASSQAGLQETQYF
>NA|TRBV2|TRBJ2-5|TRBD2
TGTGCCAGCAGTTCGGCGGGAGGGCCTCAAGAGACCCAGTACTTC
CASSSAGGPQETQYF
>many|TRBV12-3/TRBV12-4|TRBJ1-3|TRBD1
TGTGCCACCCACCGGGACAGTGGAAACACCATATATTTT
CATHRDSGNTIYF
>NA|TRBV2|TRBJ2-3|TRBD2
TGTGCCAGCAGTGAAGCCCCGGGGGGAGCTGCAGATACGCAGTATTTT
CASSEAPGGAADTQYF